A single sample gave rise to the 24 T cell receptor beta chains below, sequenced in a study of early T cells in non-severe SARS-CoV-2 infection. MiXCR, run by TCRdb on the 5' RACE reads, gives a single entry per CDR3 protein. Among about 30,000 distinct CDR3 sequences listed, 4.5% to 6% were seen once. The sequenced sample consisted of whole blood. The origin of the receptors is an adult who was a healthcare worker with PCR-confirmed SARS-CoV-2 infection or an uninfected control (not recorded which).

This chain joins TRBV29-1 and TRBJ2-5, with D maybe TRBD2 (7 bases). V was cut by 7 bases and J by 2 bases, with 17 bases left in between. The CDR3 is made up of 14 amino acids. CDR1 and CDR2 (germline): SQVTM, ANQGSEA. CDR3 in amino acids: CSAPSGDTQETQYF. CDR3 nucleotide sequence: TGCAGCGCCCCGAGCGGGGACACTCAAGAGACCCAGTACTTC.

V usage is TRBV7-2 and J usage is TRBJ1-1, with 8 positions matching TRBD1. Looked up from germline, CDR1 is SGHTA and CDR2 is FQGNSA. The CDR3 is 15 amino acids. With V trimmed by 5 bases and J by 5 bases, 10 bases remained unmatched. The CDR3 DNA follows: TGTGCCAGCAGCCGAGAGGCAGGGGGCGGGACTGAAGCTTTCTTT. Its translation is CASSREAGGGTEAFF.

This clonotype appeared many times. This chain uses TRBV18 with TRBJ1-3; D may be TRBD1 (5 bases). Deletions cut 4 bases from V and 0 bases from J, with 19 bases between. The CDR3 loop spans 18 amino acids. Germline assignment: CDR1 KGHSH and CDR2 LQKENI. CDR3: CASSLQAGTASSGNTIYF. The CDR3 DNA reads TGTGCCAGCTCACTTCAAGCCGGGACGGCAAGCTCTGGAAACACCATATATTTT. Looking up the rest from reference TRBV18 and TRBJ1-3 gives the full variable domain: NAGVMQNPRHLVRRRGQEARLRCSPMKGHSHVYWYRQLPEEGLKFMVYLQKENIIDESGMPKERFSAEFPKEGPSILRIQQVVRGDSAAYFCASSLQAGTASSGNTIYFGEGSWLTVV.

At least ten counts were recorded for this clonotype. J is TRBJ1-1 and V is TRBV30; the D is unclear. Germline-derived CDR1 and CDR2 are GTSNPN and SVGIG (reference sequence). The CDR3 contains 12 residues. V lost 3 bases and J 1 base, leaving 6 bases between the germline ends. Here the CDR3 reads CAWRAANTEAFF. Here the CDR3 DNA reads TGTGCCTGGAGGGCGGCGAACACTGAAGCTTTCTTT.

The rearrangement links TRBV7-8 to TRBJ1-1; no reliable D call. The ends were cut back, 0 bases at V and 3 bases at J, with 5 bases in the middle. CDR3 length equals 13 residues. Germline CDR1 is SGHVS and CDR2 is FQNEAQ. The CDR3 nucleotides are TGTGCCAGCAGCTTAGCCACGGACACTGAAGCTTTCTTT. Translated: CASSLATDTEAFF.

The rearrangement links TRBV7-2 to TRBJ2-1, with 9 bases matching TRBD2. This CDR3 has 16 residues. Germline values: CDR1 SGHTA, CDR2 FQGNSA. V lost 4 bases, J lost 4 bases, and 8 bases stayed unmatched. CDR3 sequence: CASSYSGTSSYNEQFF. CDR3 bases: TGTGCCAGCAGCTACTCCGGGACTAGCAGTTACAATGAGCAGTTCTTC. The variable domain in full, with the rest retrieved from reference TRBV7-2 and TRBJ2-1, is GAGVSQSPSNKVTEKGKDVELRCDPISGHTALYWYRQSLGQGLEFLIYFQGNSAPDKSGLPSDRFSAERTGGSVSTLTIQRTQQEDSAVYLCASSYSGTSSYNEQFFGPGTRLTVL.

This clonotype is medium-sized by share. The V gene is TRBV11-2, the J gene TRBJ2-1; D uncertain. The CDR3 runs 12 residues. Germline values: CDR1 SGHAT, CDR2 FQNNGV. The V end was cut by 6 bases, the J end by 4 bases, with 7 bases between. For the CDR3, the DNA is TGTGCCAGCAGTCAGGCATACAATGAGCAGTTCTTC. Amino acids: CASSQAYNEQFF.

The sample holds many counts of this clonotype. This sequence joins TRBV29-1 and TRBJ2-5; TRBD2 matches at 7 bases. This CDR3 region has 14 residues. After removal of 7 bases from V and 0 bases from J, the junction contained 8 bases not matched to a gene. CDR1 is SQVTM and CDR2 is ANQGSEA in the germline V gene. The CDR3 DNA reads TGCAGCGCCGTGAGAGCGGGGAACCAAGAGACCCAGTACTTC. Translating it yields CSAVRAGNQETQYF.

This clonotype was picked up a small number of times. Sequence at one end of the junction differs from germline and may be a read error. V usage is TRBV18 and J usage is TRBJ1-1; the D gene is possibly TRBD1 (5 bases). This CDR3 spans 14 amino acids. From germline, CDR1 is KGHSH and CDR2 LQKENI. CDR3 sequence: CASSPRGRNTEVFF. In DNA, the CDR3 is TGTGCCAGCTCACCACGGGGCAGGAACACTGAAGTTTTCTTT.

Ten or more counts support this clonotype. The chain has TRBV5-1 and TRBJ1-5, with D hard to call. CDR1 and CDR2 (germline): SGHRS, YFSETQ. The V gene lost 0 bases and the J gene lost 8 bases, with 9 bases spanning the gap. The CDR3 runs 13 residues. The CDR3 loop is CASSLAGLEPQHF. DNA of the CDR3: TGCGCCAGCAGCTTGGCCGGTTTGGAGCCCCAGCATTTT.

This clonotype turned up a few times. This chain connects TRBV12-3 or TRBV12-4 to TRBJ1-6; 7 nucleotides match TRBD1. Trimming took 5 bases from V and 15 from J; bases not matched to a gene: 4. This CDR3 contains 11 residues. DNA for the CDR3: TGTGCCAGCAGTCTCACAGGGGACCTCCACTTT. It yields the protein CASSLTGDLHF.

At least ten counts were recorded for this clonotype. The V call is TRBV20-1, the J call TRBJ2-2; D is uncertain. The V gene's germline CDR1 is DFQATT and CDR2 SNEGSKA (reference sequence). V was shortened by 2 bases and J by 4 bases, with 14 bases between the two germline ends. CDR3 length: 15 amino acids. CDR3 sequence (DNA): TGCAGTGCTAGAAACCCCAAGGACGGCACCGGGGAGCTGTTTTTT. Amino acids: CSARNPKDGTGELFF.

This clonotype is judged medium-sized. The chain employs TRBV5-6 and TRBJ1-1; possibly TRBD1 for D (5 bases). From germline, CDR1 is SGHDT and CDR2 YYEEEE. Trimming took off 2 bases at V and 1 base at J, with 9 bases between the two ends. This CDR3 has 14 residues. The CDR3, as DNA: TGTGCCAGCAGCTTTAGAGGGGCGAACACTGAAGCTTTCTTT. Residues: CASSFRGANTEAFF.

The rearrangement uses TRBV27 and TRBJ1-2, with D maybe TRBD1 (6 bases). V was trimmed by 5 bases and J by 5 bases, leaving 15 bases between them. CDR3 length: 14 amino acids. The V gene's germline CDR1 is MNHEY and CDR2 SMNVEV (reference sequence). The CDR3 here is CASSPGGGGYGYTF. CDR3 sequence (DNA): TGTGCCAGCAGTCCTGGGGGGGGCGGATATGGCTACACCTTC.

This clonotype was observed at least ten times. The rearrangement uses TRBV14 and TRBJ1-2; D might be TRBD1 (5 bases). Per germline, CDR1 SGHDN and CDR2 FVKESK. Trimming left V 4 bases short and J 3 bases short, with 15 bases between. CDR3 length equals 15 residues. In nucleotides, the CDR3 is TGTGCCAGCAGCCCCAGAACCGGGGCCGACTATGGCTACACCTTC. Its protein product is CASSPRTGADYGYTF.

Ten or more counts support this clonotype. The chain recombines TRBV7-2 with TRBJ2-2; D may correspond to TRBD1 or TRBD2 (5 bases each). Trimming took 4 bases from V and 5 from J, leaving 14 bases between them. Germline-derived CDR1 and CDR2 are SGHTA and FQGNSA. CDR3 length: 15 amino acids. CDR3: CASSWGRAGTGELFF. In nucleotides, the CDR3 is TGTGCCAGCAGCTGGGGACGGGCTGGAACCGGGGAGCTGTTTTTT.

This clonotype was seen more than once but under ten times. The chain employs TRBV24-1 and TRBJ2-6; D is unresolved. CDR1 KGHDR and CDR2 SFDVKD come from the germline V gene. CDR3 length: 16 amino acids. V was cut by 1 base and J by 2 bases, with 8 bases left in between. The CDR3, as DNA: TGTGCCACCAGTGATTTTCAAGGTGCTGGGGCCAACGTCCTGACTTTC. Residues: CATSDFQGAGANVLTF.

This chain joins TRBV20-1 and TRBJ2-5; 10 bases align to TRBD1. The CDR3 is made up of 15 amino acids. V trimming: 0 bases; J trimming: 6 bases; junction bases outside the gene matches: 7. In germline, CDR1 is DFQATT, CDR2 SNEGSKA (reference sequence). The chain's CDR3 is CSARDRRQGAQTQYF. Here the CDR3 DNA reads TGCAGTGCTAGAGATCGGAGACAGGGGGCTCAGACCCAGTACTTC.

Only a few counts were recorded for this clonotype. The CDR3 DNA is TGCAGTGCTGGCTCCTCCGGGAACACCGGGGAGCTGTTTTTT. Its translation: CSAGSSGNTGELFF. V usage is TRBV20-1 and J usage is TRBJ2-2; the D is unclear. Trimming took 5 bases from V and 1 from J, leaving 11 bases between them. CDR1 DFQATT and CDR2 SNEGSKA come from the germline V gene (reference sequence). CDR3 length: 14 residues.

This clonotype was counted only a few times. The rearrangement joins TRBV29-1 to TRBJ2-1; 13 nucleotides agree with TRBD2. V was pared by 4 bases and J by 0 bases, with 6 bases of the junction left unmatched. This CDR3 has 17 amino acids. The germline V gene encodes CDR1 SQVTM and CDR2 ANQGSEA. The chain's CDR3 is CSVVGLAGLSSYNEQFF. In DNA form, the CDR3 reads TGCAGCGTTGTGGGACTAGCGGGACTAAGCTCCTACAATGAGCAGTTCTTC.

The chain combines TRBV11-3 with TRBJ2-2; 8 nucleotides agree with TRBD1. The V gene end was trimmed by 4 bases and the J gene end by 7 bases; junction bases not matched to a gene: 8. CDR1 is SGHNT and CDR2 is YENEEA in the germline V gene. CDR3 length: 15 residues. The CDR3 protein is CASSSGQGGGGELFF. Written as DNA, the CDR3 is TGTGCCAGCAGCTCAGGACAGGGAGGCGGCGGGGAGCTGTTTTTT. Full variable domain (outside the CDR3, taken from reference TRBV11-3 and TRBJ2-2): EAGVVQSPRYKIIEKKQPVAFWCNPISGHNTLYWYLQNLGQGPELLIRYENEEAVDDSQLPKDRFSAERLKGVDSTLKIQPAELGDSAVYLCASSSGQGGGGELFFGEGSRLTVL.

This clonotype occurred many times. The rearrangement links TRBV20-1 to TRBJ1-3; D call uncertain. CDR1 DFQATT and CDR2 SNEGSKA come from the germline V gene (reference sequence). Between the trimmed V and J ends, which lost 3 bases and 6 bases, there was a span of 18 bases. The CDR3 spans 15 residues. CDR3 sequence (DNA): TGCAGTGCTAGGCGAACCGGGGTATCAGAAAACACCATATATTTT. Amino acids: CSARRTGVSENTIYF.

There are many counts of this clonotype. This chain uses TRBV7-2 with TRBJ1-6; D is ambiguous. Trimming stripped 1 base from V and 10 bases from J, with 14 bases between. CDR1 and CDR2 from the germline V gene are SGHTA and FQGNSA. The CDR3 runs to 15 residues. CDR3 nucleotides: TGTGCCAGCAGCTTAGGGAGGGTACGAAAATCACCCCTCCACTTT. It encodes CASSLGRVRKSPLHF.

This clonotype was seen a few times. This chain links TRBV12-3 or TRBV12-4 with TRBJ2-4; 7 nucleotides line up with TRBD2. CDR3 size: 16 residues. J gave up 0 bases and V 3 bases, and 5 bases lay outside the gene matches. The CDR3 DNA is TGTGCCAGCAGTTTGGGAGGGCTACGAGCCAAAAACATTCAGTACTTC. The encoded protein is CASSLGGLRAKNIQYF.